Each of the 17 T cell receptor beta chains below was sequenced from the same sample in a study of T cells in Graves' hyperthyroidism and ophthalmopathy. Amplification of TCR beta CDR3 regions used RNA as the template. During a first-round RT-PCR of the TCR CDR3, the HTBI primer set was used. MiXCR, run by TCRdb on the multiplex PCR reads, gives a single entry per CDR3 protein. Of approximately 560,000 distinct CDR3 sequences listed, around 45% are singletons. The sample comprised peripheral blood or thyroid tissue (not recorded which). The receptor source for this set is a young woman with Graves' hyperthyroidism.

In its sample, this clonotype was seen once. V gene TRBV2 combines with J gene TRBJ1-2, with D unclear. CDR3 length: 15 amino acids. Germline V lookup: CDR1 SNHLY, CDR2 FYNNEI. Trimming removed 2 bases from V and 4 bases from J, with 14 bases in between. CDR3 sequence (DNA): TGTGCCAGCAGTGAATCTCGGTTGATGAGCTATGGCTACACCTTC. It yields the protein CASSESRLMSYGYTF.

Comment on this clonotype: This could be a read error, since a much larger clone is one nucleotide away. The V call is TRBV29-1, the J call TRBJ1-1, with D perhaps matching TRBD1 (5 bases). CDR1 and CDR2 (germline): SQVTM, ANQGSEA. CDR3 length equals 14 residues. The germline V and J ends were trimmed by 5 bases and 5 bases, with 18 bases remaining between them. CDR3 sequence: CSVRNVTGRTEAFF. The DNA of the CDR3 is TGCAGCGTTCGTAACGTGACGGGGCGGACTGAAGCTTTCTTT. Based on the CDR3 plus reference TRBV29-1 and TRBJ1-1, the full variable domain is SAVISQKPSRDICQRGTSLTIQCQVDSQVTMMFWYRQQPGQSLTLIATANQGSEATYESGFVIDKFPISRPNLTFSTLTVSNMSPEDSSIYLCSVRNVTGRTEAFFGQGTRLTVV.

This clonotype was counted many times. The chain has TRBV9 and TRBJ1-2, with 10 nucleotides matching TRBD1. Per the germline V gene, CDR1 is SGDLS and CDR2 is YYNGEE. The length of the CDR3 is 13 residues. V lost 3 bases to trimming and J lost 6 bases; unmatched junction nucleotides: 2. The CDR3 DNA is TGTGCCAGCAGCGGCGGACAGGGGGATGGCTACACCTTC. It yields the protein CASSGGQGDGYTF.

This clonotype was seen ten or more times. The chain is built from TRBV20-1 and TRBJ1-6; D uncertain. Germline V CDR1 and CDR2: DFQATT, SNEGSKA (reference sequence). This CDR3 is built from 15 residues. V lost 1 base, J lost 5 bases, and 12 bases lay in between. CDR3 DNA: TGCAGTGCTAGAGTGGAGGAGGGAGATAATTCACCCCTCCACTTT. This gives the protein CSARVEEGDNSPLHF.

This clonotype has a single count. The chain employs TRBV4-2 and TRBJ1-2; D uncertain. CDR3 size: 15 residues. V lost 5 bases and J lost 7, with 20 bases in between. Germline CDR1 reads LGHNA; CDR2 reads YNFKEQ. The CDR3 DNA follows: TGTGCCAGCAGCTTAGGTGTCAGGCCGATTAGTGGCTACACCTTC. It is translated as CASSLGVRPISGYTF.

The table lists this clonotype with a few counts. The V gene is TRBV2, the J gene TRBJ1-1, with D unclear. With 4 bases removed from V and 1 base from J, the gap between germline ends came to 10 bases. The CDR3 is 14 residues long. Looked up from germline, CDR1 is SNHLY and CDR2 is FYNNEI. The CDR3 region is CASSGPLPNTEAFF. The CDR3 DNA follows: TGTGCCAGCAGTGGCCCGTTGCCGAACACTGAAGCTTTCTTT. Complete variable domain (other parts from reference TRBV2 and TRBJ1-1): EPEVTQTPSHQVTQMGQEVILRCVPISNHLYFYWYRQILGQKVEFLVSFYNNEISEKSEIFDDQFSVERPDGSNFTLKIRSTKLEDSAMYFCASSGPLPNTEAFFGQGTRLTVV.

This clonotype appeared once. The chain links TRBV15 to TRBJ1-5; tentatively, D is TRBD1 (5 bases). Trimming shortened V by 0 bases and J by 0 bases, and 9 bases separated the two germline ends. This CDR3 spans 16 amino acids. Germline V lookup: CDR1 LNHNV, CDR2 YYDKDF (reference sequence). CDR3 bases: TGTGCCACCAGCAGAGAATGGGGGGATAGCAATCAGCCCCAGCATTTT. Its protein product is CATSREWGDSNQPQHF.

The rearrangement joins TRBV15 to TRBJ2-7; TRBD1 is a possible D gene (5 bases). This CDR3 has 18 residues. Germline lookup yields CDR1 LNHNV and CDR2 YYDKDF (reference sequence). The germline V and J ends were trimmed by 5 bases and 0 bases, with 23 bases remaining between them. The CDR3 nucleotides read TGTGCCACCAGCGGACACGGACGCTCTGGGGCCAACTCCTACGAGCAGTACTTC. Translating gives CATSGHGRSGANSYEQYF.

The J gene is TRBJ2-7, the V gene TRBV6-5, with a possible D match to TRBD1 (6 bases). V lost 2 bases and J 7 bases, leaving 18 bases between the germline ends. The CDR3 loop spans 15 amino acids. Germline loops: CDR1 MNHEY, CDR2 SVGAGI. CDR3 region: CASSYGGRVKGEQYF. The CDR3 DNA reads as TGTGCCAGCAGTTACGGGGGCAGGGTGAAGGGTGAGCAGTACTTC.

This clonotype was seen a single time. This chain joins TRBV10-3 and TRBJ2-5; the match to TRBD2 covers 10 bases. Germline V gene data show CDR1 as ENHRY and CDR2 as SYGVKD. This CDR3 contains 13 residues. CDR3 region: CASKGLATETQYF. The CDR3, as DNA: TGTGCTAGTAAGGGACTAGCGACTGAGACCCAGTACTTC.

This clonotype came up many times. The V call is TRBV7-2, the J call TRBJ2-5, with no clear D. Germline V gives CDR1 SGHTA, CDR2 FQGNSA. The CDR3 spans 14 residues. Trimming pared 0 bases from V and 2 bases from J, leaving 7 bases between. The CDR3 spells CASSLAIRQETQYF. The CDR3 DNA is TGTGCCAGCAGCTTAGCGATCAGGCAAGAGACCCAGTACTTC.

The chain combines TRBV10-3 with TRBJ2-5; tentative D call: TRBD1 (6 bases). Germline V gene lookup returns CDR1 ENHRY and CDR2 SYGVKD. V lost 3 bases and J lost 5, with 22 bases in between. The length of the CDR3 is 17 residues. CDR3 protein: CAISDPTRAQGIETQYF. DNA for the CDR3: TGTGCCATCAGTGATCCAACGCGGGCCCAGGGGATTGAGACCCAGTACTTC.

The J gene is TRBJ1-1, the V gene TRBV5-4; the D is unclear. The CDR3 is 14 amino acids. Germline loops: CDR1 SGHNT, CDR2 YYREEE (reference sequence). The V end was cut by 4 bases, the J end by 5 bases, with 15 bases between. The CDR3 DNA reads TGTGCCAGCAGCGGGTCAGGTCAACTTACTGAAGCTTTCTTT. It encodes CASSGSGQLTEAFF.

In its sample, this clonotype was seen a few times. The chain joins TRBV7-6 to TRBJ2-7, with D maybe TRBD2 (5 bases). V lost 5 bases, J lost 6 bases, and 14 bases lay in between. The CDR3 extends over 13 amino acids. Germline assignment: CDR1 SGHVS and CDR2 FNYEAQ. The CDR3 bases are TGTGCCAGCAGCCTGTTCGCCGGGATCGAGCAGTACTTC. Its translation: CASSLFAGIEQYF.

CDR3 nucleotides: TGCAGCCAGGGACAGGGTGAAACTGAAGCTTTCTTT. This translates into CSQGQGETEAFF. The J gene is TRBJ1-1, the V gene TRBV29-1; TRBD1 agrees at 9 bases. The CDR3 extends over 12 amino acids. Germline CDR1 and CDR2: SQVTM and ANQGSEA. Germline trimming cut 8 bases from V and 5 bases from J; bases unmatched to any gene: 6.

This clonotype was seen only a few times. This chain links TRBV7-9 with TRBJ1-2; 7 bases agree with TRBD1. Trimming cost V 2 bases and J 5 bases; bases outside gene matches: 5. The CDR3 covers 14 residues. CDR1 is SEHNR and CDR2 is FQNEAQ in the germline V gene (reference sequence). The CDR3 loop reads CASSLRGGEYGYTF. CDR3 bases: TGTGCCAGCAGCTTACGAGGGGGCGAGTATGGCTACACCTTC.

A few counts support this clonotype. This clone may be a read error of a much larger clone one base away. V usage is TRBV19 and J usage is TRBJ1-5; D call uncertain. The CDR3 consists of 15 residues. Deletions cut 9 bases from V and 5 bases from J, with 20 bases between. Germline CDR1 and CDR2: LNHDA and SQIVND (reference sequence). The DNA of the CDR3 is TGTGCCAGCAGCTTATCTCCATGGGTCGATCAGCCCCAGCATTTT. It codes for CASSLSPWVDQPQHF.